This record concerns one T cell receptor (beta chain) sequence. Its target is not known. This entry is derived from a study of OX40 agonist ivuxolimab in advanced cancers. Findings and limits, study-wide: Undetermined was the antigen specificity of the expanded peripheral T cells. Among patients with partial responses at 0.1-3.0 mg/kg, clonal expansion was among the lowest. CD8+ T cells were the subset that, on average, had more expanded clones than CD4+. At doses 0.1 to 3.0 mg/kg, CD4+ and CD8+ clones expanded.

Generated by immunoSEQ multiplex PCR, the TCRdb table keeps only in-frame clones and is missing some. Of over 85,000 clones listed, roughly 80% are singletons. The V end was cut by 5 bases, the J end by 1 base, with 16 bases between. CDR3 size: 16 residues. Germline V lookup: CDR1 MNHEY, CDR2 SMNVEV (reference sequence). The chain has TRBV27 and TRBJ2-3, with a possible D match to TRBD2 (6 bases). The clonotype originates from an adult with an advanced solid tumor such as melanoma, head and neck, liver or kidney cancer. The starting material was CD4+ or CD8+ T cells sorted from blood, obtained in a trial of the OX40 agonist ivuxolimab. As DNA, the CDR3 is TGTGCCAGCAGTACATGGGGGACGGGGGGCACAGATACGCAGTATTTT. Protein: CASSTWGTGGTDTQYF.